The 6 T cell receptor beta chains below all came from one sample that was sequenced in a study of T cell responses to AZD1222 COVID-19 vaccine. Assay used: immunoSEQ multiplex PCR; TCRdb lists only in-frame clones, some missing. The sample shows 60,000 to 90,000 clones, roughly 84% of them seen only once. The source material was peripheral blood, sampled 28 days after the second AZD1222 dose. The receptors stem from an adult who received the AZD1222 COVID-19 vaccine.

The chain joins TRBV20-1 to TRBJ1-2; D may be TRBD1 (6 bases). Germline V CDR1 and CDR2: DFQATT, SNEGSKA (reference sequence). The CDR3 is 11 residues long. The V and J ends lost 5 bases and 8 bases respectively, with 12 bases between them. The DNA of the CDR3 is TGCAGTGCTCAGGACAGTTACGGCTACACCTTC. Its protein is CSAQDSYGYTF.

The genes are TRBV2 and TRBJ1-1; no reliable D call. The CDR3 sequence is 12 residues long. The germline V gene has CDR1 SNHLY and CDR2 FYNNEI. V was pared by 8 bases and J by 4 bases, with 11 bases between. CDR3 sequence (DNA): TGTGCCAGCGAAGGTTCGGGCACTGAAGCTTTCTTT. Its protein product is CASEGSGTEAFF.

This chain joins TRBV3-1 (or the pseudogene TRBV3-2) and TRBJ1-1; D gene ambiguous. The CDR3 runs to 18 residues. V was trimmed by 0 bases and J by 4 bases, leaving 21 bases between them. CDR1 and CDR2 from the germline V gene are LGHDT and YNNKEL (reference sequence). CDR3 amino acids: CASSQELVFPFAGTEAFF. In DNA, the CDR3 is TGTGCCAGCAGCCAAGAGTTGGTATTCCCATTTGCGGGCACTGAAGCTTTCTTT.

This chain joins TRBV19 and TRBJ1-1; D possibly corresponds to TRBD1 (5 bases). Trimming shortened V by 6 bases and J by 0 bases, and 11 bases separated the two germline ends. The CDR3 length is 14 residues. Germline V CDR1 and CDR2: LNHDA, SQIVND (reference sequence). The DNA for the CDR3 is TGTGCCAGTAGCCCCGGGACTTTGAACACTGAAGCTTTCTTT. It encodes CASSPGTLNTEAFF.

This chain connects TRBV15 to TRBJ2-3; 10 bases line up with TRBD1. The CDR3 spans 15 residues. Germline lookup yields CDR1 LNHNV and CDR2 YYDKDF (reference sequence). The junction had 3 bases not matched to a gene; V was cut back by 1 base and J by 5 bases. The CDR3 nucleotides read TGTGCCACCAGCAGAGGACAGGGGGCTTTAGATACGCAGTATTTT. Translation gives CATSRGQGALDTQYF.

Note on this clone: One junction end does not reproduce the germline sequence, and a read error may be involved. The chain couples TRBV10-1 to TRBJ2-7; possibly TRBD2 for D (5 bases). Per the germline V gene, CDR1 is WNHNN and CDR2 is SYGVQD (reference sequence). There are 13 residues in the CDR3. In DNA, the CDR3 is TGCGCCAGCAGTGAGAGGGCCGTCCCGTCCCCGGGGTTC. This gives the protein CASSERAVPSPGF.